The clone carrying this TCR beta chain qualifies as medium-sized (0.01 to 0.1%). The data were produced by immunoSEQ multiplex PCR, yet TCRdb's version contains in-frame clones alone and is incomplete. The profile shows fewer than 95,000 clones, approximately 86% of them singletons. Germline V gene sequence: CDR1 MNHEY, CDR2 SMNVEV (reference sequence). With 0 bases removed from V and 10 bases from J, the gap between germline ends came to 7 bases. The CDR3 has 12 residues. These data are taken from a study of control samples from healthy donors and cancer patients. This TCR was recovered from a man aged 25 to 40 in good health. The chain links TRBV27 to TRBJ2-1, with a possible D match to TRBD2 (5 bases). The sample taken for sequencing was blood. The CDR3, as DNA: TGTGCCAGCAGTTTATCGGGCGGGGAGCAGTTCTTC. It codes for CASSLSGGEQFF.